This T cell receptor beta chain was retrieved from a study of vaccination and CD4 T cells after COVID-19. Background on the study: The authors exposed cells to overlapping spike peptides derived from SARS-CoV-2, HCoV-NL63, HCoV-OC43 and HCoV-229E.

The Oncomine TCR Beta short-read assay was applied to DNA of cultured CD4+ T cells. TCRdb re-derived calls from the PCR reads in MiXCR, one entry per CDR3 protein. The sample holds roughly 15,000 distinct CDR3 sequences, roughly 46% seen once. This clonotype was detected a few times. Its antigen is still unknown. From germline, CDR1 is SEHNR and CDR2 FQNEAQ (reference sequence). V gave up 6 bases and J gave up 6 bases, with 9 bases separating them. CDR3 size: 12 residues. The treatment: roughly 11-day PBMC culture with coronavirus spike peptide pools or control peptides (ViraFEST assay). Antigen-specific T cell expansion with peptide pools preceded TCR sequencing in the ViraFEST approach. Half-medium replacement with fresh IL-2 medium took place on days 3 and 7.

This receptor was obtained from a human donor who had recovered from COVID-19. This rearrangement joins TRBV7-9 to TRBJ2-4, with D perhaps TRBD2 (5 bases). The sequencing sample was made of CD4+ T cells from blood, cultured in vitro. The CDR3 DNA sequence: TGTGCCAGCAGGACCGAGGGAAACATTCAGTACTTC. It yields the protein CASRTEGNIQYF. Full variable domain (remainder filled in from reference TRBV7-9 and TRBJ2-4): DTGVSQNPRHKITKRGQNVTFRCDPISEHNRLYWYRQTLGQGPEFLTYFQNEAQLEKSRLLSDRFSAERPKGSFSTLEIQRTEQGDSAMYLCASRTEGNIQYFGAGTRLSVL.